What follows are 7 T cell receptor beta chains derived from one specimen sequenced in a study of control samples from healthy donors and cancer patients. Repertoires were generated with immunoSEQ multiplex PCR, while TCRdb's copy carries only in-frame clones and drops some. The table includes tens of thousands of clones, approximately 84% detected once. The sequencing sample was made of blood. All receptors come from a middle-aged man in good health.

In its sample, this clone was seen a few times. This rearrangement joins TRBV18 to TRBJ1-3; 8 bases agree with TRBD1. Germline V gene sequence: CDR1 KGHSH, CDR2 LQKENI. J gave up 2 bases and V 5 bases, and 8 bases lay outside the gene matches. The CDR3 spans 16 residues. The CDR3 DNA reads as TGTGCCAGCTCATCCCGGACAGGGACTACTGGAAACACCATATATTTT. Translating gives CASSSRTGTTGNTIYF.

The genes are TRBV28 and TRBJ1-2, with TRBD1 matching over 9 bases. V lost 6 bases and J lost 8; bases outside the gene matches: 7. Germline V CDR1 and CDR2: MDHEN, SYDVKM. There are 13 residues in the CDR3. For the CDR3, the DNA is TGTGCCAGCAGACCCGGACAGGGGAGAGGCTACACCTTC. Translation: CASRPGQGRGYTF.

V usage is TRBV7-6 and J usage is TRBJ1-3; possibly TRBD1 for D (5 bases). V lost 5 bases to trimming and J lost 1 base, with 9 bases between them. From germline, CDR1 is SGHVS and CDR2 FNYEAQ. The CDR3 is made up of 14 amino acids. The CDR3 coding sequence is TGTGCCAGCAGCCAGGGCCAATCTGGAAACACCATATATTTT. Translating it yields CASSQGQSGNTIYF.

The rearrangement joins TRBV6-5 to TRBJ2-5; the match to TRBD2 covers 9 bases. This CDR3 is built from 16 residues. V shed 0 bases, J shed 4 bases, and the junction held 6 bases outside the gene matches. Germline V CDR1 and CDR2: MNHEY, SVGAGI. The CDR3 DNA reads TGTGCCAGCAGTTACTCGGCGGGAGGGCCTTTAGAGACCCAGTACTTC. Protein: CASSYSAGGPLETQYF.

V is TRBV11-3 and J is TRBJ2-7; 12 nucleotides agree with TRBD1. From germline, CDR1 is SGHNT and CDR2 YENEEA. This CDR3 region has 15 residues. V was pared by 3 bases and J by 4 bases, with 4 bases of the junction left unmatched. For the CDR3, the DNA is TGTGCCAGCAGCTTTCGGGACAGGGGGCTTTACGAGCAGTACTTC. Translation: CASSFRDRGLYEQYF.

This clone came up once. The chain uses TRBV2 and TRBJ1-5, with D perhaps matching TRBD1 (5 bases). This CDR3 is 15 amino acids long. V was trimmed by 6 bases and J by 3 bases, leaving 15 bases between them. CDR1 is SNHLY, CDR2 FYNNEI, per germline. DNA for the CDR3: TGTGCCAGCAGCCTATCACAGGTCCTCAATCAGCCCCAGCATTTT. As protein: CASSLSQVLNQPQHF.

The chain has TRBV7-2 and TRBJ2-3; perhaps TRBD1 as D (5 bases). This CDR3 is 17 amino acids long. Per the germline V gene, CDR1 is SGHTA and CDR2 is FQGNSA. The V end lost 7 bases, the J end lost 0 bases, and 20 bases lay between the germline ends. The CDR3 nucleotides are TGTGCCAGCACCCTATCCCTCGGGCCAGGGAGCACAGATACGCAGTATTTT. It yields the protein CASTLSLGPGSTDTQYF.